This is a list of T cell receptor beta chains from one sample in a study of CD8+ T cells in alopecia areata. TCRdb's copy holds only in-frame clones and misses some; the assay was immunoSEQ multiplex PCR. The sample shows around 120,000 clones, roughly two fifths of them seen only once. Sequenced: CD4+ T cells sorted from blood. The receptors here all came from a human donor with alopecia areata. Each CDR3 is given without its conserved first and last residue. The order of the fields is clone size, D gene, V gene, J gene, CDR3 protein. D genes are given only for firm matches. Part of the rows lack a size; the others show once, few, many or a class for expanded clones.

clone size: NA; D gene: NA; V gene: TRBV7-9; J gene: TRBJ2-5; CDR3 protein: ASVGRKETQY
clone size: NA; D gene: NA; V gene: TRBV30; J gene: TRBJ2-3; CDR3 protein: AWSGIPPDTQY
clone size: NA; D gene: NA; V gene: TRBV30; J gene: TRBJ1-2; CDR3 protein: AWSAGTRYT
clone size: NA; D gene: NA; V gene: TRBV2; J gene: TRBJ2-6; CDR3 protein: ASSRLPPSSGANVLT
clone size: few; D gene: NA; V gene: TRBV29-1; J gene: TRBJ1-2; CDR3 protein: SAGGGTNYGYT
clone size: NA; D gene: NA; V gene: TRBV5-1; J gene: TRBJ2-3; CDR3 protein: ASSSLTASTDTQY
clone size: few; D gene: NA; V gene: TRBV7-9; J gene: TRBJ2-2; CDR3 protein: ASSHVSSPTGELF
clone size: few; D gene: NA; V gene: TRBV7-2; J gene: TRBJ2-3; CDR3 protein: ASSLASPNPTY
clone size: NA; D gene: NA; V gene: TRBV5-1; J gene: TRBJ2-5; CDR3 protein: ASSKEGQQETQY
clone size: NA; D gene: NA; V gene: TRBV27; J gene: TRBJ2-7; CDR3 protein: ASSPYMSSYEQY
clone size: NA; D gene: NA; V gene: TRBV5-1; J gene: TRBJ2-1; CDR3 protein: ASSFSASNEQF
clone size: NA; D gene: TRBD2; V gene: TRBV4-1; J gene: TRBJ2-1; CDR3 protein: ASSQGSSGNNEQF
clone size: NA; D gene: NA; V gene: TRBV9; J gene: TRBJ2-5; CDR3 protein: ASSTNGETQY
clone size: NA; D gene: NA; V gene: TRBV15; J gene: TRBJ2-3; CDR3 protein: ATSRRTTGDTQY
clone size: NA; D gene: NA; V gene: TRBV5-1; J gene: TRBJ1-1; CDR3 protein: ASSLVSGRLNTEAF
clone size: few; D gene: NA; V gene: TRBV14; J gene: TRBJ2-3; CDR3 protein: ASSQARRSTDTQY
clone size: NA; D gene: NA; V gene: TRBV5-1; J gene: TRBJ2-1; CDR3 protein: ASSLGSASGGRQF